This T cell receptor (beta chain) was identified during a study of blood T cell repertoires in COVID-19. In the study overall: Whether acute or convalescent, the COVID-19 samples came from the United States, Italy and Spain.

This CDR3 comprises 12 residues. Enrolled through a virtual design, the participants were between roughly 18 and 90 years of age and came from approximately 25 US areas. Per the original data handling: Nucleated cell number was recorded as an estimate derived from reference gene primer amplification. Data came from immunoSEQ multiplex PCR; TCRdb stores just in-frame clones and leaves some out. V, J and clone size derive from that table, while D and trimming were established from the DNA sequence. This repertoire shows about 270,000 clones, around 89% found once; its top ten account for 4.1%. Sequencing was carried out using PBMCs or T cells enriched from blood (not recorded which). This clonotype was obtained from a woman aged 25 to 39 with acute COVID-19. The V and J genes are TRBV21-1 and TRBJ1-5; the DNA was not used to check the table's D call, TRBD1. TRBV21-1 is a listed pseudogene. The CDR3 protein is CASRGRNQPQHF. DNA of the CDR3: TGTGCCAGCAGGGGGCGAAATCAGCCCCAGCATTTT.